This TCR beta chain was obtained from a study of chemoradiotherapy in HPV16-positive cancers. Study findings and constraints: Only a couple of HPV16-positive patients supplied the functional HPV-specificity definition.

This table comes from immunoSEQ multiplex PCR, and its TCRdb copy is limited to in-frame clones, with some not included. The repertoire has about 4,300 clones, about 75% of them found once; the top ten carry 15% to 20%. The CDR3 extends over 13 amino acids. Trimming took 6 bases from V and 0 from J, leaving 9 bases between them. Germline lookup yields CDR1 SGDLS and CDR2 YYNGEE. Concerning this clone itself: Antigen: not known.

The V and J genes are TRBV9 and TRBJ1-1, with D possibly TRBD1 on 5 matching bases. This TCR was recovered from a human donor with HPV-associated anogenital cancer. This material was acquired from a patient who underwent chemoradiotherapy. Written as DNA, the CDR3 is TGTGCCAGCAACCGAGGGGTGAACACTGAAGCTTTCTTT. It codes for CASNRGVNTEAFF.